This T cell receptor beta chain was found in a study of blood T cell repertoires in COVID-19. Across the whole study: The analysed material was cDNA or gDNA that came from T cells, B-cell-depleted T cells, or PBMCs.

In the authors' workflow: For nucleated cells, counts were estimated from reference gene primer amplification. This table comes from immunoSEQ multiplex PCR, and its TCRdb copy is limited to in-frame clones, with some not included. That table is the source of V, J and clone size, and D and trimming were worked out from the DNA. This table holds 230,000 or so clones, 88% found once. Participant reports of clinical history set cohort assignment. The sample was PBMCs or T cells enriched from blood (not recorded which). This sequence was found in a woman between 45 and 65 years old with acute COVID-19.

The CDR3 loop reads CASRATYLSGGKETQYF. CDR3 DNA sequence: TGTGCCAGCAGAGCTACCTACTTGAGCGGGGGGAAAGAGACCCAGTACTTC. The chain recombines TRBV2 with TRBJ2-5, with 9 bases fitting TRBD2. Germline lookup yields CDR1 SNHLY and CDR2 FYNNEI. V lost 6 bases and J lost 3; bases outside the gene matches: 14. The CDR3 is made up of 17 amino acids.